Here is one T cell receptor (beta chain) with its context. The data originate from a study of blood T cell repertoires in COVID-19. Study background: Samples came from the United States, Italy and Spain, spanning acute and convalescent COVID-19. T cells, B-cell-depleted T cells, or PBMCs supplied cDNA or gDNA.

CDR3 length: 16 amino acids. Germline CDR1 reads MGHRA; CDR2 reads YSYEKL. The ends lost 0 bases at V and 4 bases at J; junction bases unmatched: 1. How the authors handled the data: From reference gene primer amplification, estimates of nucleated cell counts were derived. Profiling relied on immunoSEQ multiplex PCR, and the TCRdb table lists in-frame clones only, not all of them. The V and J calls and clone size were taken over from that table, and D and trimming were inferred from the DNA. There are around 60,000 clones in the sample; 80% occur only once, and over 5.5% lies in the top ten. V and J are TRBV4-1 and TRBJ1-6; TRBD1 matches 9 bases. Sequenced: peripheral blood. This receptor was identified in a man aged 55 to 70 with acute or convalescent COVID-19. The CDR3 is CASSQEDRGYNSPLHF. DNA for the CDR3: TGCGCCAGCAGCCAAGAGGACAGGGGTTATAATTCACCCCTCCACTTT.